Shown below are 19 T cell receptor beta chains from a single sample sequenced in a study of T cells after posttransplantation cyclophosphamide. Assay used: immunoSEQ multiplex PCR; TCRdb lists only in-frame clones, some missing. Counted here are 66,000 or so clones, 93% occurring once; the ten biggest clones make up about 3.1%. The sample consisted of PBMCs. The receptors shown here come from a woman aged 25 to 39 in good health and a related stem cell transplant donor.

V and J are TRBV9 and TRBJ1-2; 9 nucleotides align to TRBD1. CDR3 size: 15 residues. V trimming: 2 bases; J trimming: 2 bases; junction bases outside the gene matches: 4. Looked up from germline, CDR1 is SGDLS and CDR2 is YYNGEE. CDR3 amino acids: CASSVGQGVNYGYTF. CDR3 nucleotide sequence: TGTGCCAGCAGCGTGGGACAGGGAGTAAACTATGGCTACACCTTC. Filled out from reference TRBV9 and TRBJ1-2, the complete variable domain reads DSGVTQTPKHLITATGQRVTLRCSPRSGDLSVYWYQQSLDQGLQFLIQYYNGEERAKGNILERFSAQQFPDLHSELNLSSLELGDSALYFCASSVGQGVNYGYTFGSGTRLTVV.

V and J are TRBV5-4 and TRBJ2-3; tentative D call: TRBD1 (6 bases). Germline CDR1 reads SGHNT; CDR2 reads YYREEE (reference sequence). Trimming stripped 0 bases from V and 1 base from J, with 15 bases between. The CDR3 loop spans 17 amino acids. The CDR3 region is CASSLGIQGTGTDTQYF. Written as DNA, the CDR3 is TGTGCCAGCAGCTTGGGGATACAGGGAACTGGCACAGATACGCAGTATTTT.

The J gene is TRBJ1-3, the V gene TRBV11-2, with TRBD1 matching over 7 bases. The CDR3 has 15 residues. V lost 5 bases, J lost 4 bases, and 8 bases stayed unmatched. CDR1 and CDR2 from the germline V gene are SGHAT and FQNNGV. CDR3 region: CASSRRTGGGNTIYF. DNA for the CDR3: TGTGCCAGCAGCAGAAGGACAGGAGGGGGAAACACCATATATTTT.

This sequence joins TRBV4-3 and TRBJ2-2; D gene ambiguous. Germline V CDR1 and CDR2: LGHNA, YSLEER. The V and J ends lost 2 bases and 0 bases respectively, with 22 bases between them. CDR3 length equals 20 residues. CDR3 in amino acids: CASSQLLRTAASPNTGELFF. CDR3 bases: TGCGCCAGCAGCCAATTATTGAGAACAGCAGCTTCACCGAACACCGGGGAGCTGTTTTTT.

The J gene is TRBJ2-7, the V gene TRBV27, with D possibly being TRBD1 (6 bases). The V end lost 5 bases, the J end lost 5 bases, and 13 bases lay between the germline ends. Per the germline V gene, CDR1 is MNHEY and CDR2 is SMNVEV (reference sequence). The CDR3 length is 13 residues. For the CDR3, the DNA is TGTGCCAGCAGTCCGGACAGTCGGCACGAGCAGTACTTC. Translating gives CASSPDSRHEQYF.

This chain joins TRBV2 and TRBJ2-1; D is tentatively TRBD1 or TRBD2 (6 bases each). Germline V gene lookup returns CDR1 SNHLY and CDR2 FYNNEI. V shed 6 bases and J shed 8 bases, with 17 bases lying between them. The CDR3 spans 14 residues. The DNA of the CDR3 is TGTGCCAGCAGGGTAAGCCGGGGGCTCGATGAGCAGTTCTTC. As protein: CASRVSRGLDEQFF. Drawing the rest from reference TRBV2 and TRBJ2-1, the complete variable domain is EPEVTQTPSHQVTQMGQEVILRCVPISNHLYFYWYRQILGQKVEFLVSFYNNEISEKSEIFDDQFSVERPDGSNFTLKIRSTKLEDSAMYFCASRVSRGLDEQFFGPGTRLTVL.

In DNA, the CDR3 is TGTGCCAGCAGCCGCGGTCTTTTGGAGCAGTACTTC. Its translation: CASSRGLLEQYF. The chain employs TRBV13 and TRBJ2-7; D is ambiguous. Germline V CDR1 and CDR2: PRHDT, FYEKMQ (reference sequence). This CDR3 spans 12 amino acids. V lost 5 bases, J lost 7 bases, and 12 bases lay in between.

This chain uses TRBV5-1 with TRBJ2-3, with a tentative D call TRBD2 (6 bases). Looked up from germline, CDR1 is SGHRS and CDR2 is YFSETQ. There are 15 residues in the CDR3. The V gene lost 0 bases and the J gene lost 4 bases, with 12 bases spanning the gap. CDR3 residues: CASSLGGVRADTQYF. CDR3 DNA sequence: TGCGCCAGCAGCTTGGGCGGGGTCCGGGCAGATACGCAGTATTTT.

The V call is TRBV9, the J call TRBJ2-5; D may be TRBD2 (6 bases). CDR1 is SGDLS, CDR2 YYNGEE, per germline. The CDR3 runs 16 residues. V lost 3 bases and J 1 base, leaving 16 bases between the germline ends. The CDR3 region has the DNA TGTGCCAGCAGCGAGACGGGACTCGGGTTCCAAGAGACCCAGTACTTC. Amino acids: CASSETGLGFQETQYF.

The rearrangement joins TRBV9 to TRBJ2-3; 8 bases line up with TRBD2. The CDR3 consists of 15 residues. Trimming cost V 1 base and J 6 bases; bases outside gene matches: 7. Germline loops: CDR1 SGDLS, CDR2 YYNGEE. CDR3 coding DNA: TGTGCCAGCAGCGTATACGGGGGGGCTTTTGATACGCAGTATTTT. Residues: CASSVYGGAFDTQYF.

This clone occurred once. The J gene is TRBJ2-5, the V gene TRBV11-2; 7 bases map to TRBD2. Germline loops: CDR1 SGHAT, CDR2 FQNNGV. The CDR3 is made up of 16 amino acids. V gave up 7 bases and J gave up 1 base; unmatched junction bases: 12. CDR3 DNA sequence: TGTGCCAGCACCGCGACGCGGGGGAAAGGCCAAGAGACCCAGTACTTC. Amino acid sequence: CASTATRGKGQETQYF. The variable domain in full, completed from reference TRBV11-2 and TRBJ2-5, reads EAGVAQSPRYKIIEKRQSVAFWCNPISGHATLYWYQQILGQGPKLLIQFQNNGVVDDSQLPKDRFSAERLKGVDSTLKIQPAKLEDSAVYLCASTATRGKGQETQYFGPGTRLLVL.

The rearrangement links TRBV7-9 to TRBJ2-5, with TRBD1 matching over 9 bases. Per the germline V gene, CDR1 is SEHNR and CDR2 is FQNEAQ (reference sequence). This CDR3 comprises 15 residues. J lost 4 bases, V lost 4 bases, and 7 bases had no gene match. The CDR3, as DNA: TGTGCCAGCAGCTACACGACACAGGGGGCAGAGACCCAGTACTTC. Translated, it gives CASSYTTQGAETQYF.

This chain uses TRBV5-1 with TRBJ2-5; 8 nucleotides align to TRBD1. V trimming: 4 bases; J trimming: 3 bases; junction bases outside the gene matches: 2. Germline CDR1 reads SGHRS; CDR2 reads YFSETQ. The CDR3 is made up of 13 amino acids. This CDR3 is CASSRTGKETQYF. The CDR3 DNA reads TGCGCCAGCAGCAGGACAGGGAAAGAGACCCAGTACTTC.

This clone showed up just a few times. This chain links TRBV7-9 with TRBJ1-5; no clear D gene. CDR3 length: 15 amino acids. CDR1 is SEHNR and CDR2 is FQNEAQ in the germline V gene (reference sequence). The V end lost 1 base, the J end lost 7 bases, and 14 bases lay between the germline ends. The CDR3 spells CASSLGSGLRQPQHF. The CDR3 DNA reads TGTGCCAGCAGCTTAGGGTCGGGGTTACGCCAGCCCCAGCATTTT.

By sample fraction, this clone is medium-sized. The chain employs TRBV4-2 and TRBJ2-7, with 8 positions matching TRBD1. CDR3 length equals 16 residues. The germline gives CDR1 LGHNA, CDR2 YNFKEQ. V lost 1 base to trimming and J lost 2 bases; unmatched junction nucleotides: 7. CDR3 DNA sequence: TGTGCCAGCAGCCAAGCTCGGCAGGGGGCGGCCTACGAGCAGTACTTC. This sequence encodes CASSQARQGAAYEQYF.

The V gene is TRBV7-2, the J gene TRBJ2-1; 8 bases line up with TRBD1. CDR3 length: 14 amino acids. The V gene's germline CDR1 is SGHTA and CDR2 FQGNSA. Trimming cost V 4 bases and J 7 bases; bases outside gene matches: 6. CDR3 bases: TGTGCCAGCAGCTACGACAGGGGAGGAAATGAGCAGTTCTTC. As protein: CASSYDRGGNEQFF.

The chain links TRBV7-9 to TRBJ1-1, with 8 positions matching TRBD1. V gave up 5 bases and J gave up 7 bases; unmatched junction bases: 6. This CDR3 contains 13 residues. Germline CDR1 is SEHNR and CDR2 is FQNEAQ (reference sequence). CDR3 in DNA: TGTGCCAGCAGCCCAAGACAGGGGTATGAAGCTTTCTTT. It encodes CASSPRQGYEAFF.

This chain links TRBV6-5 with TRBJ1-2, with TRBD1 matching 10 bases. Looked up from germline, CDR1 is MNHEY and CDR2 is SVGAGI. The CDR3 covers 13 residues. The V gene end was trimmed by 6 bases and the J gene end by 5 bases; junction bases not matched to a gene: 3. The CDR3 DNA is TGTGCCAGCAGAAGACAGGGGGCGTATGGCTACACCTTC. Translating gives CASRRQGAYGYTF.

The chain joins TRBV7-9 to TRBJ2-1, with D possibly being TRBD1 or TRBD2 (5 bases each). Per the germline V gene, CDR1 is SEHNR and CDR2 is FQNEAQ (reference sequence). The CDR3 totals 15 residues. V dropped 1 base and J dropped 6 bases, with 13 bases sitting between them. The CDR3 sequence is CASSLGGQGINEQFF. The CDR3 DNA follows: TGTGCCAGCAGCTTAGGAGGGCAGGGCATCAATGAGCAGTTCTTC.